This TCR beta chain was obtained from a study of shared clonotypes between healthy human individuals (dated by TCRdb to 2020 to 2021). For the study in its entirety: The cohort comprised a couple of women and a few men aged 18 to 49 years. The study deeply sequenced blood TCR repertoires of several healthy adults to estimate repertoire size and the extent of clonotype sharing between individuals. Leukapheresis yielded between about 0.94 and 9.5 billion PBMCs per donor. To increase sequencing depth and limit assay-specific biases, TCR repertoire library preparation and sequencing were carried out by different laboratories using diverse techniques.

Trimming costs V 5 bases and J 8 bases, and their ends lie 7 bases apart. Including the terminal cysteine and phenylalanine, the CDR3 comprises 11 residues. Only the CDR3 part of the read is kept: 33 bases, read in frame from the first base. CDR1 and CDR2 were assigned from the germline V gene (reference sequence) as SEHNR and FQNEAQ. Worth noting for this clone: No antigen is known for it. No qualities accompany the bases; no much larger clone lies one base away.

Using the deep immunoSEQ assay, TCR CDR3 regions were amplified from genomic DNA by multiplex PCR. Extracted genomic DNA from each cell subset was distributed evenly across all wells of several immunoSEQ 96-well plates, and each plate was treated as a replicate. For unsorted PBMC, each replicate PCR was loaded with about 270 ng genomic DNA, equivalent to approximately 33,000 T cell genomes. Genomic DNA from unsorted PBMC was sequenced over ten immunoSEQ deep assay plates. The purified libraries were quantified using a Qubit 3.0 fluorometer, sized with a Bioanalyzer 2100, and then quantified again using the KAPA Library Quantification kit. A separate single-read 150-cycle Illumina NextSeq 550 flow cell was used to sequence each immunoSEQ 96-well plate. On the authors' methods: Because only junctional sequences without quality scores were contained in the immunoSEQ output, filtering matching that applied to full-length reads could not be performed. To assign V/J genes and CDR3, sequences were annotated against IMGT germline references using PyIR, a Python wrapper for IgBLAST v1.9. Reads were filtered out if the reads had weak V/J assignments (E-value above 1e-6), no CDR3, stop codons, out-of-frame junctions, or ambiguous translated residues. A V3J clonotype was defined by an identical inferred V gene, J gene, and CDR3 amino acid sequence. Percentage overlap between repertoires was computed as shared unique clonotypes divided by the size of the smaller repertoire. RTK rarefaction, the Chao1 estimator, and Recon v2.1 estimates of unobserved clonotypes were used to assess repertoire richness. Imported from immuneACCESS, the table was reduced by TCRdb to in-frame sequences with V and J called. These copies leave out some clones; in studies compared against another copy, an unresolved V gene accounts for under half, and the cause of the remainder is not known. V, J and clone size derive from that table, while D and trimming were established from the DNA sequence. Within this sample are about 490,000 clones, with approximately 81% of them counted one time only. Together, the top ten hold about 13% of the sample.

Healthy HIV-negative adults with no recently reported acute infections or vaccinations were included as donors. All donors were Caucasian adults living in Nashville, Tennessee, USA. For unsorted samples, tens of millions of PBMCs were counted and genomic DNA was extracted with the QIAamp DNA Blood Mini kit. After blood collection by leukapheresis, PBMCs were isolated using Ficoll-Histopaque density gradient centrifugation and then cryopreserved in the vapor phase of liquid nitrogen. What the authors observed across the whole study: Sampling was restricted to blood, and TCR repertoires in tissue are likely to differ from TCR repertoires in blood. The small number of donors limited the genetic and exposure-history diversity represented. Pairwise subsampling indicated that sequencing depth was expected to affect the degree of clonotype sharing among donors.

Sequencing used PBMCs. This sequence uses TRBV7-9 and TRBJ2-1, with no D gene named confidently. This sequence originates from a woman between 40 and 50 years old in good health. Some clones in this sample may be carry-over from other donors' samples. The nucleotides read TGTGCCAGCAGCCTAATCCATGAGCAGTTCTTC. The translation is CASSLIHEQFF.